The following is a TCR beta chain sequence with its context. This record belongs to a study of control samples from healthy donors and cancer patients. Generated by immunoSEQ multiplex PCR, the TCRdb table keeps only in-frame clones and is missing some. There are around 170,000 clones in the sample; almost 90% occur only once, and around 1.5% lies in the top ten. There are 11 residues in the CDR3. The V end lost 1 base, the J end lost 8 bases, and 3 bases lay between the germline ends. The clonotype originates from a woman aged 45-59 years in good health. The sequenced material came from blood. The chain recombines TRBV12-3 or TRBV12-4 with TRBJ2-1; the D is unclear. The CDR3 DNA follows: TGTGCCAGCAGTTTAGACCATGAGCAGTTCTTC. Its protein product is CASSLDHEQFF.